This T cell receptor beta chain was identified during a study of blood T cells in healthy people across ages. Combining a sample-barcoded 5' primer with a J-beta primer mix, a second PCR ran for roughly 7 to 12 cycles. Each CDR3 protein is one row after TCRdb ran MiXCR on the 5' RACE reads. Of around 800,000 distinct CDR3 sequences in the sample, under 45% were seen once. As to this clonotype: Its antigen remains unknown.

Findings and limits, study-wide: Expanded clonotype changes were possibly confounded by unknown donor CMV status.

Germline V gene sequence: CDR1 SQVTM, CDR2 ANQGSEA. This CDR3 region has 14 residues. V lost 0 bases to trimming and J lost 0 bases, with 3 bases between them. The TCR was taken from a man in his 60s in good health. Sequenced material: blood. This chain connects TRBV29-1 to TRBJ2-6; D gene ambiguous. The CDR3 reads CSVEDGSGANVLTF. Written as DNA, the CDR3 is TGCAGCGTTGAAGACGGCTCTGGGGCCAACGTCCTGACTTTC.